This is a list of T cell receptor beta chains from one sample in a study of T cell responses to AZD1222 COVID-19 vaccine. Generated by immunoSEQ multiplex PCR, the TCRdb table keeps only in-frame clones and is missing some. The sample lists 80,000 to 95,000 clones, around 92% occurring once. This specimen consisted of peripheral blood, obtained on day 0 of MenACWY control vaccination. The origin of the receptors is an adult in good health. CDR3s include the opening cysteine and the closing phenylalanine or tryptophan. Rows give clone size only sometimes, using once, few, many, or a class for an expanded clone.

CDR3aa: CASSFREYGYTF
j_gene: TRBJ1-2
v_gene: TRBV12-3/TRBV12-4
abundance: .

CDR3aa: CAWAPFYTSSYEQYF
j_gene: TRBJ2-7
v_gene: TRBV30
abundance: .

CDR3aa: CASSQGAYEQYF
j_gene: TRBJ2-7
v_gene: TRBV19
abundance: .

CDR3aa: CASSFPRQGQGLTEAFF
j_gene: TRBJ1-1
v_gene: TRBV28
abundance: .

CDR3aa: CASSQDLETQYF
j_gene: TRBJ2-5
v_gene: TRBV3-1/TRBV3-2
abundance: .

CDR3aa: CAISEGLEYEQYF
j_gene: TRBJ2-7
v_gene: TRBV10-3
abundance: .

CDR3aa: CATSPRDIFGETQYF
j_gene: TRBJ2-5
v_gene: TRBV19
abundance: .

CDR3aa: CASSLRMSGGPNVYNEQFF
j_gene: TRBJ2-1
v_gene: TRBV7-8
abundance: once

CDR3aa: CATSREGRGHSNEQFF
j_gene: TRBJ2-1
v_gene: TRBV15
abundance: .

CDR3aa: CASSLLDTLNTEAFF
j_gene: TRBJ1-1
v_gene: TRBV5-1
abundance: .

CDR3aa: CSVEGGTATNEKLFF
j_gene: TRBJ1-4
v_gene: TRBV29-1
abundance: .

CDR3aa: CASSPGTGTEAFF
j_gene: TRBJ1-1
v_gene: TRBV4-1
abundance: .

CDR3aa: CASSLLGGGAADTQYF
j_gene: TRBJ2-3
v_gene: TRBV7-6
abundance: .

CDR3aa: CASSLRTEQNTGELFF
j_gene: TRBJ2-2
v_gene: TRBV9
abundance: .

CDR3aa: CASSNTGLGGDEQFF
j_gene: TRBJ2-1
v_gene: TRBV7-7
abundance: .

CDR3aa: CASRDQDSDGERLFF
j_gene: TRBJ1-4
v_gene: TRBV25-1
abundance: once

CDR3aa: CASDFTEGWGTGELFF
j_gene: TRBJ2-2
v_gene: TRBV7-9
abundance: .

CDR3aa: CASSSLGTELFF
j_gene: TRBJ1-4
v_gene: TRBV27
abundance: once

CDR3aa: CASSWTGTGDNSPLHF
j_gene: TRBJ1-6
v_gene: TRBV5-1
abundance: .

CDR3aa: CSAGTGLQHF
j_gene: TRBJ1-5
v_gene: TRBV20-1
abundance: .

CDR3aa: CASSPKGTGETQYF
j_gene: TRBJ2-5
v_gene: TRBV18
abundance: .

CDR3aa: CASSLAGMNGELFF
j_gene: TRBJ2-2
v_gene: TRBV5-8
abundance: .

CDR3aa: CASSVGGGVYEQYF
j_gene: TRBJ2-7
v_gene: TRBV7-2
abundance: .

CDR3aa: CASSAGRVVQETQYF
j_gene: TRBJ2-5
v_gene: TRBV6-5
abundance: .

CDR3aa: CASSARVGQGRTEAFF
j_gene: TRBJ1-1
v_gene: TRBV7-9
abundance: .

CDR3aa: CASSGDLGREQYF
j_gene: TRBJ2-7
v_gene: TRBV5-5
abundance: .

CDR3aa: CASSSFRTSGNTQYF
j_gene: TRBJ2-3
v_gene: TRBV6-2/TRBV6-3
abundance: .

CDR3aa: CASSDRSWGDKPNYGYTF
j_gene: TRBJ1-2
v_gene: TRBV6-1
abundance: .

CDR3aa: CASSPGQGNQPQHF
j_gene: TRBJ1-5
v_gene: TRBV5-1
abundance: .

CDR3aa: CASSYTGQGPGYTF
j_gene: TRBJ1-2
v_gene: TRBV6-2/TRBV6-3
abundance: .

CDR3aa: CASRWTSGNNEQFF
j_gene: TRBJ2-1
v_gene: TRBV3-1/TRBV3-2
abundance: .

CDR3aa: CASSQNRVTYNEQFF
j_gene: TRBJ2-1
v_gene: TRBV4-3
abundance: .

CDR3aa: CASALAGFQETQYF
j_gene: TRBJ2-5
v_gene: TRBV28
abundance: .

CDR3aa: CASSPIVRANTEAFF
j_gene: TRBJ1-1
v_gene: TRBV19
abundance: .

CDR3aa: CASSRGTAHQPQHF
j_gene: TRBJ1-5
v_gene: TRBV4-2
abundance: .

CDR3aa: CASSTPFMTGEGYEQYF
j_gene: TRBJ2-7
v_gene: TRBV19
abundance: .

CDR3aa: CASSLAADNQPQHF
j_gene: TRBJ1-5
v_gene: TRBV5-6
abundance: .

CDR3aa: CASSLGSRYGYTF
j_gene: TRBJ1-2
v_gene: TRBV7-2
abundance: .

CDR3aa: CASSPRMAAVNEKLFF
j_gene: TRBJ1-4
v_gene: TRBV5-6
abundance: once

CDR3aa: CASSEPLDRGSGNTIYF
j_gene: TRBJ1-3
v_gene: TRBV2
abundance: few

CDR3aa: CASSSTGWWETQYF
j_gene: TRBJ2-5
v_gene: TRBV6-5
abundance: .

CDR3aa: CASSARTGNTEAFF
j_gene: TRBJ1-1
v_gene: TRBV2
abundance: once

CDR3aa: CATSGGRTEAFF
j_gene: TRBJ1-1
v_gene: TRBV15
abundance: .

CDR3aa: CASSLAVGASSGNTIYF
j_gene: TRBJ1-3
v_gene: TRBV5-1
abundance: .

CDR3aa: CASKGTGVQPQHF
j_gene: TRBJ1-5
v_gene: TRBV19
abundance: .

CDR3aa: CASSISGGSPNEQFF
j_gene: TRBJ2-1
v_gene: TRBV3-1/TRBV3-2
abundance: .

CDR3aa: CASSLGETQYF
j_gene: TRBJ2-5
v_gene: TRBV6-2/TRBV6-3
abundance: .

CDR3aa: CASSLFSRTGGANQPQHF
j_gene: TRBJ1-5
v_gene: TRBV5-8
abundance: .

CDR3aa: CASSFGRVGHSPLHF
j_gene: TRBJ1-6
v_gene: TRBV7-9
abundance: .

CDR3aa: CASSSPVAGQGAYEQYF
j_gene: TRBJ2-7
v_gene: TRBV5-4
abundance: .

CDR3aa: CASSFRASLHF
j_gene: TRBJ1-6
v_gene: TRBV12-3/TRBV12-4
abundance: .

CDR3aa: CASSLYGQANNEQFF
j_gene: TRBJ2-1
v_gene: TRBV27
abundance: .